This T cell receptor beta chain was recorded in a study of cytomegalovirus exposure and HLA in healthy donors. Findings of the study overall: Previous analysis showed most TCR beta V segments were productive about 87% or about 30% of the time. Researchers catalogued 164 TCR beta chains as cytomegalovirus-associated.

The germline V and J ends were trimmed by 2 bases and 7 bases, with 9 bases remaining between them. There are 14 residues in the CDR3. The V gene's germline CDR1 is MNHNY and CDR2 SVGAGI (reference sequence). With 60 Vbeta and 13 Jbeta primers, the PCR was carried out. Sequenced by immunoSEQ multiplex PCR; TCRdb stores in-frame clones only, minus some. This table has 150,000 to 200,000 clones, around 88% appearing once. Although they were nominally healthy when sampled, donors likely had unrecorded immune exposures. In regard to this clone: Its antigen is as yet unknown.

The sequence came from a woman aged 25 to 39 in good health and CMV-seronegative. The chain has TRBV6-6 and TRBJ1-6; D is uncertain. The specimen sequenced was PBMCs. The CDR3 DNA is TGTGCCAGCAGTTACCCAACGGAGAATTCACCCCTCCACTTT. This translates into CASSYPTENSPLHF.